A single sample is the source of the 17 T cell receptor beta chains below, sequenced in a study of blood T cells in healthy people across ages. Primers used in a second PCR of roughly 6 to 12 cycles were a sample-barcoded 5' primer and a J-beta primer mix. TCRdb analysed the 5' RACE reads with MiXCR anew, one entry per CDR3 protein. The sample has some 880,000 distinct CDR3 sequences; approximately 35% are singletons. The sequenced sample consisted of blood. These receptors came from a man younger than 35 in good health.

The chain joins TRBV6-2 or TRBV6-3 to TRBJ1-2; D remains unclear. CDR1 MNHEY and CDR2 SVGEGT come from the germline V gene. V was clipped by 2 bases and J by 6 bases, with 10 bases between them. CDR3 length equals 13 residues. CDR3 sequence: CASSYRKRDGYTF. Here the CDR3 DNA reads TGTGCCAGCAGTTACAGGAAACGAGATGGCTACACCTTC.

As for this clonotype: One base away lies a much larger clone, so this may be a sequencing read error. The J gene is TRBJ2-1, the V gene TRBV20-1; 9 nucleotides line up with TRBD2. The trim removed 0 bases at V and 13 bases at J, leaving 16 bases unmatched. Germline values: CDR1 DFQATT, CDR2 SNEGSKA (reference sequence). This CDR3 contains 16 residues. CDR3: CSARDGAGGDGETQFF. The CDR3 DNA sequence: TGCAGTGCTAGAGATGGAGCGGGGGGTGATGGGGAGACCCAGTTCTTC.

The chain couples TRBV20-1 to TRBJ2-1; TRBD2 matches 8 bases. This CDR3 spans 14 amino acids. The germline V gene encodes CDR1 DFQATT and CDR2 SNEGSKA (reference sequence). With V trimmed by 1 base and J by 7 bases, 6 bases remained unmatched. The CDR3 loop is CSARVGTSQNEQFF. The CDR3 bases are TGCAGTGCTAGAGTTGGGACTAGTCAGAATGAGCAGTTCTTC.

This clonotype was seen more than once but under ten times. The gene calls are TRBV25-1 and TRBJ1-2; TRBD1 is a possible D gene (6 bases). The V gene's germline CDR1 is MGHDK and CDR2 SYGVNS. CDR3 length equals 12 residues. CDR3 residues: CAGDRPTGGYTF. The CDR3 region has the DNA TGTGCGGGTGACAGGCCCACCGGGGGCTACACCTTC.

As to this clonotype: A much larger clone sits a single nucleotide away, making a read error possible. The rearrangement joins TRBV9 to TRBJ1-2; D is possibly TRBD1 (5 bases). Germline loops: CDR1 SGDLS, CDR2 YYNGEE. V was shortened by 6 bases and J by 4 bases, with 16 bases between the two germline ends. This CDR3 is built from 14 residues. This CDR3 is CASNKGAGTYGYTF. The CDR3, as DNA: TGTGCCAGCAACAAAGGGGCAGGGACCTATGGCTACACCTTC.

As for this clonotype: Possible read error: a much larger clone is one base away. CDR3 DNA: TGCGCCAGCAGTCAAGGACAGGGAAGTGATCAGCCCCAGCATTTT. It specifies CASSQGQGSDQPQHF. The J gene is TRBJ1-5, the V gene TRBV4-3; 8 positions match TRBD1. CDR3 length: 15 residues. Germline V gene sequence: CDR1 LGHNA, CDR2 YSLEER.

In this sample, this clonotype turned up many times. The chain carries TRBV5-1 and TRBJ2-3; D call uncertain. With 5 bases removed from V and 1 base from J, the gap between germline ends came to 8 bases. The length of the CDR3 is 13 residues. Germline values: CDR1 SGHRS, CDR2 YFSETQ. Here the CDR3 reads CASSTTRTDTQYF. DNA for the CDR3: TGCGCCAGCAGTACGACTCGCACAGATACGCAGTATTTT.

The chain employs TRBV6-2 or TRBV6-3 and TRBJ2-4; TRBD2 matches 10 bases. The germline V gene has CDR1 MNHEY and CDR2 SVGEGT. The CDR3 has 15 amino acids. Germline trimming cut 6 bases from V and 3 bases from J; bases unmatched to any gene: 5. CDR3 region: CASRSGGADKNIQYF. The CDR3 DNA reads TGTGCCAGCAGGAGCGGGGGGGCCGACAAAAACATTCAGTACTTC.

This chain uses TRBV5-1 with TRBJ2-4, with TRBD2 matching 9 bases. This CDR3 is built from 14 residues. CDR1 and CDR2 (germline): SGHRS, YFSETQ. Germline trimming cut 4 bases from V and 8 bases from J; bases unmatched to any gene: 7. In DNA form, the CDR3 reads TGCGCCAGCAGCCTGATAGCGGGGGAGGACATTCAGTACTTC. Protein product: CASSLIAGEDIQYF.

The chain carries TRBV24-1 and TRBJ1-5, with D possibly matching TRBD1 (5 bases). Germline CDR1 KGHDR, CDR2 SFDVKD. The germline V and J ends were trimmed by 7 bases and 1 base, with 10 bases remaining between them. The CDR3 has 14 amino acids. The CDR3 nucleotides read TGTGCCACCAGCGCAGGGAGAAGCAATCAGCCCCAGCATTTT. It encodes CATSAGRSNQPQHF.

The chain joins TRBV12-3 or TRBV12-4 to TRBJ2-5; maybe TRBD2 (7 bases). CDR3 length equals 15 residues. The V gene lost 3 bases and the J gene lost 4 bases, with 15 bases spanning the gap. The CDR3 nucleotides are TGTGCCAGCAGTTTTAGCGGACAGCGGGGAGAGACCCAGTACTTC. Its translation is CASSFSGQRGETQYF.

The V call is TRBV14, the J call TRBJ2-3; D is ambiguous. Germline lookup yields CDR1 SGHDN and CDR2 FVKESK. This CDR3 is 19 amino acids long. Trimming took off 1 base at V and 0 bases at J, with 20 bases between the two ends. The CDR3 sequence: CASSQASSSIGLSTDTQYF. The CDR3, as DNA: TGTGCCAGCAGCCAAGCCTCTTCATCAATAGGGTTAAGCACAGATACGCAGTATTTT.

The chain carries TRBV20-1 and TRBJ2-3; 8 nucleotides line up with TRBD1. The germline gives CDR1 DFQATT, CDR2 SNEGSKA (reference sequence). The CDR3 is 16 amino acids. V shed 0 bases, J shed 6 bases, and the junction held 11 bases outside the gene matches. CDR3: CSARDRWQGAVDTQYF. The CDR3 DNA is TGCAGTGCTAGAGATCGGTGGCAGGGGGCGGTTGATACGCAGTATTTT.

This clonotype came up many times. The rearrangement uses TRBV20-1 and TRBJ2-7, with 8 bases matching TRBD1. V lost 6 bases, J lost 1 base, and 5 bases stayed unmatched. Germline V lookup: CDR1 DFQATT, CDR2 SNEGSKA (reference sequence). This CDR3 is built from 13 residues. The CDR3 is CSAGDRGSYEQYF. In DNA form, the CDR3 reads TGCAGTGCCGGAGACAGGGGATCCTACGAGCAGTACTTC.

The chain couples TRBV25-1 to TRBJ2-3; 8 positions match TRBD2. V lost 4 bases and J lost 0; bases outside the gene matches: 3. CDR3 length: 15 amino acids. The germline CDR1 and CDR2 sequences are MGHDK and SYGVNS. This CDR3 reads CASSVSGDSTDTQYF. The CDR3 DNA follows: TGTGCCAGCAGTGTTAGCGGGGATAGCACAGATACGCAGTATTTT. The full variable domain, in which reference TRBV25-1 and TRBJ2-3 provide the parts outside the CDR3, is EADIYQTPRYLVIGTGKKITLECSQTMGHDKMYWYQQDPGMELHLIHYSYGVNSTEKGDLSSESTVSRIRTEHFPLTLESARPSHTSQYLCASSVSGDSTDTQYFGPGTRLTVL.

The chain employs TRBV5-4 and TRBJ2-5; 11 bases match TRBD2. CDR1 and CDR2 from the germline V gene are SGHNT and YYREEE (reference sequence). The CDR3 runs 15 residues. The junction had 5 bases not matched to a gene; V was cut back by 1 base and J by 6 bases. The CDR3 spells CASSLTSGGEKTQYF. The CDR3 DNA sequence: TGTGCCAGCAGCTTGACTAGCGGGGGTGAGAAGACCCAGTACTTC.

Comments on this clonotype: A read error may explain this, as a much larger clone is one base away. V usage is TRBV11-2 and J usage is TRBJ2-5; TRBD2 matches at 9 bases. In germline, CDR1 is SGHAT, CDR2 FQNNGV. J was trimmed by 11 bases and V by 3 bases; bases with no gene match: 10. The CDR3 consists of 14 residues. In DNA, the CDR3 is TGTGCCAGCAGCTTCGCTAGCGGGACCAATGAGCAGTACTTC. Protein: CASSFASGTNEQYF.